A selection of T cell receptor beta chains follows, all from one sample in a study of beta chain features in type 1 diabetes. Sequencing was performed with immunoSEQ multiplex PCR; in TCRdb, only in-frame clones are kept and a portion is missing. The sample includes approximately 130,000 clones, roughly a sixth of them seen just once. The sample comprised central memory CD4+ T cells from blood. The receptor source for this set is a man aged 18 to 35 with type 1 diabetes. CDR3s include the opening cysteine and the closing phenylalanine or tryptophan. A D gene is named only where the DNA matches it firmly. Some rows have no size entry. The others give once, few or many, or a class for an expanded clone.

. | TRBJ2-5 | . | TRBV5-1 | CASSLSSTDVTQYF | TGCGCCAGCAGCTTGAGCTCTACGGACGTGACCCAGTACTTC
TRBD2 | TRBJ2-1 | . | TRBV7-9 | CASSRGLAGDSYNEQFF | TGTGCCAGCAGCAGAGGACTAGCGGGAGACTCCTACAATGAGCAGTTCTTC
. | TRBJ1-4 | . | TRBV6-5 | CASSYSTGFDEKLFF | TGTGCCAGCAGTTACTCGACGGGTTTCGATGAAAAACTGTTTTTT
TRBD2 | TRBJ2-1 | few | TRBV30 | CAWSVLSGRSSYNEQFF | TGTGCCTGGAGTGTACTTAGCGGGAGGAGCTCCTACAATGAGCAGTTCTTC
. | TRBJ2-6 | many | TRBV27 | CASNLVGGSGANVLTF | TGTGCCAGCAACCTTGTGGGAGGCTCTGGGGCCAACGTCCTGACTTTC
TRBD1 | TRBJ1-5 | . | TRBV10-3 | CAISEQGPNQPQHF | TGTGCCATCAGTGAACAGGGGCCGAATCAGCCCCAGCATTTT
. | TRBJ1-1 | once | TRBV5-1 | CASSSEGPEVTEAFF | TGCGCCAGCAGCTCGGAAGGGCCCGAGGTTACTGAAGCTTTCTTT
. | TRBJ2-1 | . | TRBV5-1 | CASSSSSMDEQFF | TGCGCCAGCAGCTCTTCTAGCATGGATGAGCAGTTCTTC
. | TRBJ2-7 | . | TRBV20-1 | CSGERYEQYF | TGCAGTGGCGAAAGGTACGAGCAGTACTTC
. | TRBJ2-1 | . | TRBV4-2 | CASSHYQPPDNNEQFF | TGTGCCAGCAGCCACTACCAGCCGCCAGACAACAATGAGCAGTTCTTC
. | TRBJ1-5 | . | TRBV4-1 | CASSQIRNQPQHF | TGCGCCAGCAGCCAGATCCGGAATCAGCCCCAGCATTTT
TRBD1 | TRBJ2-1 | . | TRBV6-1 | CASSEAPGQQPYNEQFF | TGTGCCAGCAGTGAAGCACCGGGACAGCAACCCTACAATGAGCAGTTCTTC
. | TRBJ2-3 | . | TRBV27 | CASGHRADTQYF | TGTGCCAGCGGCCACAGGGCAGATACGCAGTATTTT
. | TRBJ2-5 | . | TRBV7-8 | CASSLITGTQETQYF | TGTGCCAGCAGCTTAATCACAGGGACCCAAGAGACCCAGTACTTC
TRBD1 | TRBJ1-2 | few | TRBV5-4 | CASSWTGVYGYTF | TGTGCCAGCAGCTGGACAGGCGTCTATGGCTACACCTTC
. | TRBJ1-3 | many | TRBV7-8 | CASSLMEGGNTIYF | TGTGCCAGCAGCTTAATGGAGGGTGGAAACACCATATATTTT
. | TRBJ2-5 | few | TRBV2 | CANHRGGGETQYF | TGTGCCAACCACAGGGGAGGAGGAGAGACCCAGTACTTC
TRBD1 | TRBJ2-3 | . | TRBV28 | CASSPQGAGTDTQYF | TGTGCCAGCAGTCCACAGGGGGCGGGGACAGATACGCAGTATTTT
. | TRBJ2-7 | few | TRBV13 | CASSPQGINEQYF | TGTGCCAGCAGCCCCCAAGGCATTAACGAGCAGTACTTC
. | TRBJ2-3 | . | TRBV10-3 | CAIRGGSTDTQYF | TGTGCCATCAGGGGCGGGAGCACAGATACGCAGTATTTT
. | TRBJ2-4 | . | TRBV2 | CASTESALNIQYF | TGTGCCAGCACTGAGTCGGCTCTGAACATTCAGTACTTC
TRBD2 | TRBJ2-1 | many | TRBV7-9 | CASSFVSGRDYNEQFF | TGTGCCAGCAGCTTCGTTAGCGGGAGGGATTACAATGAGCAGTTCTTC
TRBD2 | TRBJ2-1 | few | TRBV2 | CASSGLAVVGEQFF | TGTGCCAGCAGTGGACTAGCGGTAGTGGGTGAGCAGTTCTTC
. | TRBJ1-5 | few | TRBV4-3 | CASSQEAHQPQHF | TGCGCCAGCAGCCAAGAGGCGCATCAGCCCCAGCATTTT